This T cell receptor (beta chain) is from a study of cytomegalovirus exposure and HLA in healthy donors. This CDR3 comprises 16 residues. CDR1 and CDR2 (germline): LNHDA, SQIVND (reference sequence). Trimming shortened V by 3 bases and J by 2 bases, and 16 bases separated the two germline ends. The PCR was carried out with 60 Vbeta primers and 13 Jbeta primers. Assay: immunoSEQ multiplex PCR; the TCRdb copy retains only in-frame clones and omits some. The data contain more than 85,000 clones, roughly two thirds of them singletons. The genes are TRBV19 and TRBJ2-5; D might be TRBD2 (6 bases). The sample comprised PBMCs. The receptor comes from a woman in her twenties or thirties in good health and CMV-seronegative. CDR3 bases: TGTGCCAGTAGTATTCGGCTTGGGCGGGAACAAGAGACCCAGTACTTC. Its protein product is CASSIRLGREQETQYF.